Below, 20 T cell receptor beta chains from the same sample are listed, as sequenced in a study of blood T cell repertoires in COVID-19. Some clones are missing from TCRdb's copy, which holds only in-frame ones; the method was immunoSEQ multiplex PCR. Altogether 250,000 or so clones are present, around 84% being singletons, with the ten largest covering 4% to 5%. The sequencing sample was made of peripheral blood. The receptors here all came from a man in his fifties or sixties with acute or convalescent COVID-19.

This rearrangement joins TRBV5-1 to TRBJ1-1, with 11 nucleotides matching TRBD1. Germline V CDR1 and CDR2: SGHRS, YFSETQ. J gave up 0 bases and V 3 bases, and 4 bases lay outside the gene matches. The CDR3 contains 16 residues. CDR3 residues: CASSSRTGGMNTEAFF. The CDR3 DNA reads TGCGCCAGCAGCTCAAGGACAGGGGGCATGAACACTGAAGCTTTCTTT.

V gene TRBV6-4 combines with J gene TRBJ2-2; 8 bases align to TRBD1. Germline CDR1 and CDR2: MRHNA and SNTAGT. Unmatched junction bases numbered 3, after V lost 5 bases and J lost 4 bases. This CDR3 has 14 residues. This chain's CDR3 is CASSLTGGTGELFF. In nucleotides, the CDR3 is TGTGCCAGCAGTCTTACAGGGGGCACCGGGGAGCTGTTTTTT.

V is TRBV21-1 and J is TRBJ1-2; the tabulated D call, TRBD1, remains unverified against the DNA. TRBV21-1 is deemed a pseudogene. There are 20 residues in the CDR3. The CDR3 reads CASSKGGTVLRGYLDYGYTF. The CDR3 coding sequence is TGTGCCAGCAGCAAAGGCGGGACAGTATTGAGGGGCTATCTAGACTATGGCTACACCTTC.

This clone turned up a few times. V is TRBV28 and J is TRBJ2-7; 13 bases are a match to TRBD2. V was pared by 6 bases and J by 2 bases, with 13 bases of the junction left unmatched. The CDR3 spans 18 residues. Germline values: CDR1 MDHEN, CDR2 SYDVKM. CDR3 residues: CASSRPGTSGTETYEQYF. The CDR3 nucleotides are TGTGCCAGCAGCCGTCCCGGGACTAGCGGGACTGAGACCTACGAGCAGTACTTC.

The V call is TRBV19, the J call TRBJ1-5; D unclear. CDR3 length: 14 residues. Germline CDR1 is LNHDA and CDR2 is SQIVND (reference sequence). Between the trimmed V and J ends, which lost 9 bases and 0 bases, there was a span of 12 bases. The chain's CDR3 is CASSRAGSNQPQHF. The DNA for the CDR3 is TGTGCCAGCTCAAGAGCGGGTAGCAATCAGCCCCAGCATTTT.

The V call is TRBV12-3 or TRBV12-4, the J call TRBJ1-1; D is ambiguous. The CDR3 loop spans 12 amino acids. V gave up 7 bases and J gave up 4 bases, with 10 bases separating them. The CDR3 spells CASIRTGTEAFF. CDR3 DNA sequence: TGTGCCAGCATAAGAACTGGCACTGAAGCTTTCTTT.

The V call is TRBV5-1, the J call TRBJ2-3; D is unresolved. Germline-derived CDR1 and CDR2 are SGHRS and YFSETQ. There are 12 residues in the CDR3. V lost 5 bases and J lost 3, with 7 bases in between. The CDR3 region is CASRLITDTQYF. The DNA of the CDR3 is TGCGCCAGCAGACTGATAACAGATACGCAGTATTTT.

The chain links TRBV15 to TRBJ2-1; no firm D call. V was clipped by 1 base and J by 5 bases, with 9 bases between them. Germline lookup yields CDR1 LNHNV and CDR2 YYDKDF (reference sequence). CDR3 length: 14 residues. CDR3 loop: CATSRGQAHNEQFF. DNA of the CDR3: TGTGCCACCAGCAGAGGCCAGGCCCACAATGAGCAGTTCTTC.

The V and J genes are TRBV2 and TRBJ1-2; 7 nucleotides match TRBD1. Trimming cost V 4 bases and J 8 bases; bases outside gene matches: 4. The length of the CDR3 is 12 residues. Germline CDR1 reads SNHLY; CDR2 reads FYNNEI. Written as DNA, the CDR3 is TGTGCCAGCAGTGGGGACAGTCCCGGCTACACCTTC. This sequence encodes CASSGDSPGYTF.

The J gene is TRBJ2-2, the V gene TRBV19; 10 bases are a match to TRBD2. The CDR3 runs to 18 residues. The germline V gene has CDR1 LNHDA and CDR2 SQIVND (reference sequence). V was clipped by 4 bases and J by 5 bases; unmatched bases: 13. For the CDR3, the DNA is TGTGCCAGTAGTACCCGCCGGGCTAGCGGGAGTCCTACCGGGGAGCTGTTTTTT. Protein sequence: CASSTRRASGSPTGELFF.

The CDR3, as DNA: TGCGCCAGCAGCCAAGATGCGGGGGTAGGGCAGTTCTTC. Protein: CASSQDAGVGQFF. This chain connects TRBV4-3 to TRBJ2-1, with 7 bases matching TRBD2. The CDR3 is 13 amino acids. CDR1 and CDR2 from the germline V gene are LGHNA and YSLEER. The V and J ends lost 0 bases and 12 bases, in that order; junction bases with no gene match: 5.

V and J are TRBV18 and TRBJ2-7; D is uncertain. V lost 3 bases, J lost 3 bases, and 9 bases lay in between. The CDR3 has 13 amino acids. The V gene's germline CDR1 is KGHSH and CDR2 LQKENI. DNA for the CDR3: TGTGCCAGCTCACCGGCCAAGCGCTACGAGCAGTACTTC. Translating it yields CASSPAKRYEQYF.

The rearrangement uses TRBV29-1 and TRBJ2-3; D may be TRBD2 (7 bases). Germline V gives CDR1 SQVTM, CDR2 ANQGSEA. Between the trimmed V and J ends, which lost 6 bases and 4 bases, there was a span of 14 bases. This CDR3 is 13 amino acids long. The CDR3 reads CSVVGGASDTQYF. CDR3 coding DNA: TGCAGCGTGGTTGGGGGGGCTTCAGATACGCAGTATTTT.

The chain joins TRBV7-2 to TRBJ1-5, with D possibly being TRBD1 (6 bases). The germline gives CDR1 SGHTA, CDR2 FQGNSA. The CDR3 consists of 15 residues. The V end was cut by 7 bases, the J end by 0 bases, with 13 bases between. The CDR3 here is CASNIQGYSNQPQHF. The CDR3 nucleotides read TGTGCCAGCAACATACAGGGCTATAGCAATCAGCCCCAGCATTTT.

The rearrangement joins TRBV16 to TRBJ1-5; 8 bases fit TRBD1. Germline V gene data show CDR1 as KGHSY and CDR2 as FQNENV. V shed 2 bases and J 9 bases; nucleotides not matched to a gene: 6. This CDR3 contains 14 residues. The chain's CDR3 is CASSQEQGGRPQHF. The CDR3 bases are TGTGCCAGCAGCCAAGAACAGGGGGGTAGGCCCCAGCATTTT.

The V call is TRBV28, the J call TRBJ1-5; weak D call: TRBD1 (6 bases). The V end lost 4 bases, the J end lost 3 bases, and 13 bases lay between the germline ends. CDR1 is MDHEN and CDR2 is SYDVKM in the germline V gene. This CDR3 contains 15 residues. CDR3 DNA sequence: TGTGCCAGCAGTTCGCGCAGGGGTTCCAATCAGCCCCAGCATTTT. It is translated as CASSSRRGSNQPQHF.

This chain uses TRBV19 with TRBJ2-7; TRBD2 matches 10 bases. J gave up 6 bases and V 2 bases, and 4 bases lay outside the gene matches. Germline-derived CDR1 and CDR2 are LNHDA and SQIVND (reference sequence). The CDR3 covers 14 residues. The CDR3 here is CASSISLAGTEQYF. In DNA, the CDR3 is TGTGCCAGTAGTATATCACTAGCGGGAACCGAGCAGTACTTC. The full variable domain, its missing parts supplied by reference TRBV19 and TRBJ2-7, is DGGITQSPKYLFRKEGQNVTLSCEQNLNHDAMYWYRQDPGQGLRLIYYSQIVNDFQKGDIAEGYSVSREKKESFPLTVTSAQKNPTAFYLCASSISLAGTEQYFGPGTRLTVT.

This chain's CDR3 is CACFPQGANEKLFF. The CDR3 coding sequence is TGTGCCTGTTTTCCGCAGGGGGCTAATGAAAAACTGTTTTTT. The chain couples TRBV30 to TRBJ1-4; 7 positions agree with TRBD1. The CDR3 runs 14 residues. Per the germline V gene, CDR1 is GTSNPN and CDR2 is SVGIG (reference sequence). The trim removed 6 bases at V and 3 bases at J, leaving 7 bases unmatched.

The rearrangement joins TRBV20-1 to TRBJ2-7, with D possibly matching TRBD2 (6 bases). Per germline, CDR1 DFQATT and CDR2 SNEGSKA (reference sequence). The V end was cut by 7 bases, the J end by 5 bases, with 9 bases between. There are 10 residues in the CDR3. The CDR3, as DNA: TGCAGTGTAGGGAGGAACGAGCAGTACTTC. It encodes CSVGRNEQYF.

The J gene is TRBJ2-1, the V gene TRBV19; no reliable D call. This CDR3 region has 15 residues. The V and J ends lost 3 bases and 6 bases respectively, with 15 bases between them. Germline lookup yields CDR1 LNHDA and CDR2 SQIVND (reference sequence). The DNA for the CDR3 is TGTGCCAGTAGTATCCACACCGAAATGGCCAATGAGCAGTTCTTC. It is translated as CASSIHTEMANEQFF.